The 14 T cell receptor beta chains below all came from one sample that was sequenced in a study of human T cells and chemical hapten exposure. TCRdb ran MiXCR on the RACE reads and lists one entry per CDR3 protein. The sample lists more than 75,000 distinct CDR3 sequences; approximately 8% were seen once. Time point defined: healthy volunteer bleed at 6 weeks. It was from unfractionated whole blood that total RNA was extracted. What was sequenced was whole blood. The receptors shown here come from a male donor in good health. Some clones in this sample may be carry-over from other donors' samples.

At least ten counts were recorded for this clonotype. CDR3 in amino acids: CASSQANAPYEQYF. The CDR3, as DNA: TGTGCCAGCAGCCAAGCGAACGCTCCCTACGAGCAGTACTTC. The chain uses TRBV4-2 and TRBJ2-7; D is ambiguous. Germline CDR1 reads LGHNA; CDR2 reads YNFKEQ. V was clipped by 1 base and J by 2 bases, with 9 bases between them. The CDR3 covers 14 residues.

The table lists this clonotype with many counts. The chain combines TRBV9 with TRBJ1-4; possible D gene TRBD1, 6 bases. V was pared by 3 bases and J by 7 bases, with 19 bases between. CDR3 length: 16 residues. Germline CDR1 SGDLS, CDR2 YYNGEE. CDR3 sequence: CASSARGQGKFEKLFF. The DNA for the CDR3 is TGTGCCAGCAGCGCCAGAGGGCAGGGGAAGTTTGAAAAACTGTTTTTT.

V gene TRBV4-1 combines with J gene TRBJ2-2; 9 positions match TRBD2. The CDR3 is 17 residues long. The germline gives CDR1 MGHRA, CDR2 YSYEKL. V lost 5 bases, J lost 2 bases, and 9 bases stayed unmatched. The CDR3 DNA follows: TGCGCCAGCAGCGACAGCGGGAGGTCAACTAACACCGGGGAGCTGTTTTTT. This translates into CASSDSGRSTNTGELFF.

This clonotype has a handful of counts. V gene TRBV5-4 combines with J gene TRBJ1-3, with a possible D match to TRBD1 (5 bases). CDR3 length: 14 amino acids. V was trimmed by 2 bases and J by 2 bases, leaving 8 bases between them. Germline V lookup: CDR1 SGHNT, CDR2 YYREEE (reference sequence). As DNA, the CDR3 is TGTGCCAGCAGCTTTGACAGCACTGGAAACACCATATATTTT. This translates into CASSFDSTGNTIYF.

This clonotype has more than one count but fewer than ten. This chain joins TRBV3-1 and TRBJ2-2; 10 bases are a match to TRBD2. The V and J ends lost 0 bases and 1 base, in that order; junction bases with no gene match: 5. Germline V lookup: CDR1 LGHDT, CDR2 YNNKEL (reference sequence). This CDR3 has 18 amino acids. CDR3 nucleotides: TGTGCCAGCAGCCAAGACGTTAGCGGGAGGAGGAACACCGGGGAGCTGTTTTTT. Amino acid sequence: CASSQDVSGRRNTGELFF.

The chain's CDR3 is CSASHGAGGQFF. As DNA, the CDR3 is TGCAGTGCTAGCCATGGAGCGGGGGGGCAGTTCTTC. The rearrangement uses TRBV20-1 and TRBJ2-1; 9 nucleotides line up with TRBD2. CDR1 is DFQATT and CDR2 is SNEGSKA in the germline V gene (reference sequence). V was clipped by 3 bases and J by 12 bases; unmatched bases: 6. The CDR3 has 12 amino acids.

This clonotype was detected only a few times. The V call is TRBV6-5, the J call TRBJ2-1; D is unresolved. The germline V and J ends were trimmed by 0 bases and 4 bases, with 4 bases remaining between them. Germline CDR1 MNHEY, CDR2 SVGAGI. CDR3 length equals 13 residues. This CDR3 is CASSYSQYNEQFF. The CDR3 DNA reads TGTGCCAGCAGTTACTCCCAGTACAATGAGCAGTTCTTC.

This clonotype was counted a few times. The V gene is TRBV2, the J gene TRBJ2-1; 12 bases are a match to TRBD2. Per germline, CDR1 SNHLY and CDR2 FYNNEI. The CDR3 spans 16 residues. V shed 7 bases and J 2 bases; nucleotides not matched to a gene: 6. The CDR3 bases are TGTGCCAGCAAGACAGGGACTAGCGGGCCCTACAATGAGCAGTTCTTC. Its translation: CASKTGTSGPYNEQFF.

The chain is built from TRBV27 and TRBJ2-7; no reliable D call. V was cut by 6 bases and J by 1 base, with 19 bases left in between. CDR1 is MNHEY and CDR2 is SMNVEV in the germline V gene (reference sequence). This CDR3 spans 16 amino acids. CDR3 coding DNA: TGTGCCAGCAGCCCCTCGGCCCGGACGGCTTCCTACGAGCAGTACTTC. Amino acids: CASSPSARTASYEQYF.

On this clonotype itself: Since a much larger clone is just one base distant, this may be a read error. The chain recombines TRBV4-1 with TRBJ2-1, with 10 nucleotides matching TRBD1. The CDR3 has 17 amino acids. The V gene end was trimmed by 4 bases and the J gene end by 4 bases; junction bases not matched to a gene: 10. CDR1 MGHRA and CDR2 YSYEKL come from the germline V gene. The CDR3 bases are TGCGCCAGCAGCCTAGCTACTAGGGACAGGGGTTACAATGAGCAGTTCTTC. This gives the protein CASSLATRDRGYNEQFF.

The V gene is TRBV12-3 or TRBV12-4, the J gene TRBJ1-6; D is unclear. This CDR3 is built from 12 residues. V was trimmed by 2 bases and J by 10 bases, leaving 6 bases between them. The CDR3 DNA sequence: TGTGCCAGCAGTTTACCTGGGTCACCCCTCCACTTT. Translated, it gives CASSLPGSPLHF.

This clonotype was observed a few times. This chain's CDR3 is CSAILVPGKGDTQYF. CDR3 sequence (DNA): TGCAGCGCCATCCTAGTACCCGGGAAGGGAGATACGCAGTATTTT. The chain carries TRBV29-1 and TRBJ2-3; D may be TRBD2 (5 bases). V lost 7 bases, J lost 5 bases, and 22 bases lay in between. The V gene's germline CDR1 is SQVTM and CDR2 ANQGSEA. CDR3 length: 15 amino acids.

The chain employs TRBV5-1 and TRBJ1-2, with 10 bases aligning to TRBD1. The CDR3 is made up of 16 amino acids. CDR1 and CDR2 (germline): SGHRS, YFSETQ. V gave up 2 bases and J gave up 7 bases; unmatched junction bases: 11. CDR3 nucleotides: TGCGCCAGCAGCTTCCAAGGGGCGACAGGGGGCGGTGGCTACACCTTC. This translates into CASSFQGATGGGGYTF.

This clonotype was picked up many times. The chain joins TRBV6-5 to TRBJ1-3; D call uncertain. Germline CDR1 reads MNHEY; CDR2 reads SVGAGI. The V gene lost 2 bases and the J gene lost 0 bases, with 8 bases spanning the gap. This CDR3 contains 15 residues. The CDR3 DNA reads as TGTGCCAGCAGTTACACGGCCAGCTCTGGAAACACCATATATTTT. Residues: CASSYTASSGNTIYF.